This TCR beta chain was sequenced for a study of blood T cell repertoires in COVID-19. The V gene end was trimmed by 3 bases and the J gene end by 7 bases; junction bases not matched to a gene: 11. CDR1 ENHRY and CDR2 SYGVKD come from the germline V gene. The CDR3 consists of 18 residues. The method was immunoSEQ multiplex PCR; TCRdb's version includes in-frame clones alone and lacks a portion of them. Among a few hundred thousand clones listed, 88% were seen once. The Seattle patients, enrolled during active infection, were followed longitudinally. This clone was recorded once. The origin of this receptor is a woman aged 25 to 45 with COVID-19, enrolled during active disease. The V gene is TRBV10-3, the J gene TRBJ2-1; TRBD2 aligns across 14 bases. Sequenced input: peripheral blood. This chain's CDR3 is CAISERLAGGIFRNEQFF. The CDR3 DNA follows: TGTGCCATCAGTGAACGACTAGCGGGAGGGATTTTTAGGAATGAGCAGTTCTTC.